This TCR beta chain was identified during a study of regulatory T cells in long-lasting Graves disease. Germline-derived CDR1 and CDR2 are MNHNS and SASEGT. The CDR3 is made up of 16 amino acids. V was pared by 9 bases and J by 5 bases, with 25 bases between. The study, taken as a whole, reports: Preferential use of TRBV28, TRBJ1-2 and TRBJ2-5 was seen in persistent disease. Because few samples were included, accuracy may have been lower.

Of note for this clonotype: Its antigen is not known.

Regarding time point: persistent/refractory GD, antithyroid drugs over 5 years with positive TRAb. PBMCs provided the RNA from which the TCR library was made. The patients were drawn from one endocrinology department in Xi'an, China. For TCR beta, libraries came from iRepertoire HTBI primers and Arm-PCR of CDR3 regions. MiXCR was run by TCRdb on the multiplex PCR reads, yielding one entry per CDR3 protein. Counted here are a few hundred thousand distinct CDR3 sequences, about 20% occurring once; the ten biggest clones make up approximately 28%. The sample here was peripheral blood mononuclear cells (PBMCs), taken when the disease was refractory, from a patient treated with antithyroid drugs. The receptor's source is a female donor with Graves disease. The gene calls are TRBV6-1 and TRBJ1-1; no definite D call. The CDR3 reads CASSTLNSQIGTEAFF. The CDR3 DNA sequence: TGTGCCAGTAGTACCCTAAACTCGCAAATAGGGACTGAAGCTTTCTTT.